Detailed here is one T cell receptor (beta chain). What antigen it recognizes has not been identified. No base qualities exist here, and no much larger clone lies one base off it. The immunoSEQ Assay, a bias-controlled multiplex PCR, was used to amplify TCRbeta CDR3 regions from genomic DNA. In the source study's methods: Nucleated cell counts per sample were estimated from amplification of reference gene primers within the assay. To quantify the absolute abundance of each unique TCRbeta CDR3 rearrangement, sequence reads were collapsed and filtered. For each sample, productive Simpson clonality was calculated as the square root of Simpson's diversity index over productive rearrangements. TCRdb re-hosts the immuneACCESS table, in-frame sequences only. Its copies lack some clones; in the studies checked, an unresolved V gene accounts for under half of them, and the cause for the rest is not known. V, J and clone size reflect that table, while D and trimming were determined from the DNA. Across this sample there are about 77,000 clones, with roughly 80% seen only once. 4% to 6% of the sample is in the top ten clones.

Each collaborating institution followed its own protocols to collect whole blood in K2EDTA tubes. For TCRbeta analysis, collaborator samples were shipped as frozen whole blood, as isolated PBMCs, or as DNA extracted from either sample type. The data were taken from a study of blood T cell repertoires in COVID-19 (TCRdb year 2020). Context from the whole study: Collaborator samples came from the United States, Italy and Spain and covered acute and convalescent phases of COVID-19. The prospective study material was composed of cDNA or gDNA derived from T cells, B-cell-depleted T cells, or PBMCs. Deeply sampled blood TCRbeta repertoires from subjects exposed to, actively infected with, or recovered from COVID-19 were included in the dataset. A freely available public database, intended as a resource for researchers studying the immune response to SARS-CoV-2, is where the repertoires were released. Samples came from the ongoing ImmuneRACE study (first 160 participants) plus 1,254 subjects from 6 global collaborators. Nearly every sample came with metadata listing a de-identified subject ID, COVID-19 status, age in years and sex. Where HLA class I and class II types were available, the types were taken from metadata supplied by the sample provider, not from assay-based typing.

Overall study results and their limits: Clinical and demographic metadata were provided uncurated, with the amount varying by source and participant.

This TCR was recovered from a woman between 65 and 79 years old with acute or convalescent COVID-19. The sample consisted of peripheral blood.

The sequenced DNA: TGTGCCAGCAGCTTAATCGGAGATCCAGGGGTCAACTATGGCTACACCTTC. This sequence encodes CASSLIGDPGVNYGYTF. Recombination linked TRBV5-4 to TRBJ1-2, with a weak D call of TRBD1 (6 bases match). The germline V gene (reference sequence) yields SGHNT for CDR1 and YYREEE for CDR2. Its CDR3 holds 17 amino acids, cysteine through phenylalanine. Only the CDR3 DNA stays, 51 bases, in frame from base 1. Trimming at the junction amounts to 2 bases on V and 2 bases on J, and the germline ends lie 19 bases apart.